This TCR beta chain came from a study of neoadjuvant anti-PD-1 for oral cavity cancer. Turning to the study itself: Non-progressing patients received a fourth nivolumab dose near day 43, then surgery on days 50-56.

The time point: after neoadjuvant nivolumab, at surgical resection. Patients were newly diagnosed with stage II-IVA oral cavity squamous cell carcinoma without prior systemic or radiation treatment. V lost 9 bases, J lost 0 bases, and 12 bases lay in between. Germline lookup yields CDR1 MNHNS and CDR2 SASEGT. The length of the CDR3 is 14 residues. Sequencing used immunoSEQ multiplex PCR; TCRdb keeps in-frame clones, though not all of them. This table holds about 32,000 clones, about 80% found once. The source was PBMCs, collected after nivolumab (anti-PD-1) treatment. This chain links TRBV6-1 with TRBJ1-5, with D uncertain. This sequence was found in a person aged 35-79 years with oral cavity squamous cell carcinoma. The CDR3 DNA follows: TGTGCCAGTGATAACATACATAGCAATCAGCCCCAGCATTTT. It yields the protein CASDNIHSNQPQHF.